Listed below are T cell receptor beta chains from one sample, sequenced in a study of blood T cells in healthy people across ages. Each CDR3 protein is one row after TCRdb ran MiXCR on the 5' RACE reads. The sample yields over 1,500,000 distinct CDR3 sequences, around 40% seen once. Sequencing was done on a sample of blood. Receptors originate from a human donor in good health. The CDR3 runs from the conserved cysteine through the conserved F or W. D genes are given only for firm matches. Rows may omit the clone size; those that give it use once, few, many or a size class.

abundance	v_gene	j_gene	d_gene	len	CDR3aa	CDR3nt
few	TRBV5-6	TRBJ2-3	TRBD1	15	CASSLGIPRGHTQYF	TGTGCCAGCAGCTTGGGGATTCCCAGGGGGCATACGCAGTATTTT
NA	TRBV10-3	TRBJ2-3	NA	14	CAISGGTSTDTQYF	TGTGCCATCAGTGGAGGAACTAGCACAGATACGCAGTATTTT
NA	TRBV7-9	TRBJ2-7	NA	12	CASRTGIGEQYF	TGTGCCAGCAGGACAGGTATCGGCGAGCAGTACTTC
NA	TRBV5-1	TRBJ2-6	TRBD1	18	CASSLDGTGASGANVLTF	TGCGCCAGCAGCTTGGATGGGACAGGGGCCTCTGGGGCCAACGTCCTGACTTTC
NA	TRBV7-2	TRBJ2-3	NA	14	CASSLVTLRDTQYF	TGTGCCAGCAGCTTAGTCACATTGAGAGATACGCAGTATTTT
few	TRBV7-2	TRBJ2-1	TRBD2	15	CASSPFAGGYNEQFF	TGTGCCAGCAGCCCTTTTGCGGGGGGATACAATGAGCAGTTCTTC
NA	TRBV9	TRBJ1-1	NA	12	CASSVGMDEAFF	TGTGCCAGCAGCGTAGGTATGGACGAAGCTTTCTTT
NA	TRBV7-9	TRBJ2-3	NA	15	CASSLLETSTDTQYF	TGTGCCAGCAGCTTACTGGAGACAAGCACAGATACGCAGTATTTT
NA	TRBV27	TRBJ1-2	NA	14	CASSLGVQGYGYTF	TGTGCCAGCAGTCTTGGTGTACAGGGTTACGGCTACACCTTC
NA	TRBV7-2	TRBJ1-1	TRBD1	18	CASSLIGSGTGAFGEAFF	TGTGCCAGCAGCTTAATAGGTAGCGGGACAGGGGCTTTTGGTGAAGCTTTCTTT
NA	TRBV9	TRBJ2-5	TRBD1	16	CASSAGGQGTYNEQYF	TGTGCCAGCAGCGCCGGGGGACAGGGAACGTACAATGAGCAGTACTTC
NA	TRBV4-2	TRBJ2-3	TRBD1	16	CASSQIVTGVTDTQYF	TGTGCCAGCAGCCAAATCGTGACAGGGGTAACAGATACGCAGTATTTT
NA	TRBV6-6	TRBJ1-1	TRBD1	15	CASSGLRGRGTEAFF	TGTGCCAGCAGTGGCCTTAGGGGGCGAGGAACTGAAGCTTTCTTT
NA	TRBV15	TRBJ2-1	NA	15	CATSREVSGYNEQFF	TGTGCCACCAGCAGAGAAGTCTCGGGGTACAATGAGCAGTTCTTC
NA	TRBV28	TRBJ1-6	NA	13	CASNRDRVLPLHF	TGTGCCAGCAACCGGGACCGGGTTTTACCCCTCCACTTT
NA	TRBV20-1	TRBJ2-5	TRBD2	14	CSAVSGGFYNEQYF	TGCAGTGCGGTTAGCGGGGGGTTCTACAATGAGCAGTACTTC
NA	TRBV27	TRBJ1-6	NA	15	CASSSLERQDSPLHF	TGTGCCAGCAGTTCACTCGAACGACAGGATTCACCCCTCCACTTT
few	TRBV20-1	TRBJ2-3	TRBD2	13	CSWTSGVTDTQYF	TGCAGTTGGACTAGCGGGGTAACAGATACGCAGTATTTT
NA	TRBV20-1	TRBJ1-1	NA	15	CSARVPGTWDTEAFF	TGCAGTGCTAGAGTTCCCGGGACCTGGGACACTGAAGCTTTCTTT
NA	TRBV7-3	TRBJ2-7	NA	15	CASSLKAGVRYEQYF	TGTGCCAGCAGCTTAAAGGCAGGGGTTCGCTACGAGCAGTACTTC
NA	TRBV28	TRBJ2-3	TRBD1	17	CASSSFPGQGNADTQYF	TGTGCCAGCAGTTCCTTTCCGGGACAGGGTAATGCAGATACGCAGTATTTT
many	TRBV5-1	TRBJ2-5	NA	12	CASSLESETQYF	TGTGCCAGCAGCTTAGAATCTGAGACCCAGTACTTC
NA	TRBV6-2/TRBV6-3	TRBJ1-5	NA	15	CASSRFHRVYQPQHF	TGTGCCAGCAGCCGCTTCCACAGGGTTTATCAGCCCCAGCATTTT